This record concerns one TCR beta chain sequence. The antigen remains unidentified. Vbeta (60) and Jbeta (13) primers were used in the PCR. The protocol was immunoSEQ multiplex PCR, while the TCRdb copy is restricted to in-frame clones and leaves out a portion. This sample has 99,000 or so clones, with roughly 80% found just once. Germline assignment: CDR1 LNHDA and CDR2 SQIVND (reference sequence). V dropped 6 bases and J dropped 2 bases, with 12 bases sitting between them. CDR3 length equals 14 residues. The data originate from a study of cytomegalovirus exposure and HLA in healthy donors. General observations from the study: A missense DCLRE1C variant was associated with V- and J-gene trimming of TCR beta chains in a later analysis, and an independent cohort replicated the association. Across all donors, roughly uniform sequencing depth was an assumption of the presence/absence analyses.

The sequence was obtained from a woman aged 40 to 50 in good health and CMV-seropositive. The V gene is TRBV19, the J gene TRBJ2-3; tentative D call: TRBD1 (6 bases). Material: PBMCs. CDR3 loop: CASRDSLFTDTQYF. The DNA of the CDR3 is TGTGCCAGTAGGGACAGCCTCTTCACAGATACGCAGTATTTT.